This T cell receptor (beta chain) was observed in a study of blood T cell repertoires in COVID-19 (dated by TCRdb to 2018 to 2021). Regarding the complete study: Collaborator samples came from the United States, Italy and Spain and covered acute and convalescent phases of COVID-19. The material from the prospective study consisted of cDNA or gDNA derived from T cells, B-cell-depleted T cells, or PBMCs. The dataset comprised deeply sampled blood TCRbeta repertoires from subjects exposed to, actively infected with, or recovered from COVID-19. The repertoires were made available in a free public database intended to serve as a resource for research on the immune response to SARS-CoV-2. The samples were drawn from the first 160 participants of the ongoing ImmuneRACE study and from 1,254 subjects provided by 6 global collaborators. Sample metadata almost always included a de-identified subject ID, COVID-19 status, age in years and sex. Where HLA class I and class II types were available, the types were taken from metadata supplied by the sample provider, not from assay-based typing.

In the prospective study, participants were about 18 to 100 years old, resided in 24 geographic areas of the United States, and were enrolled through a virtual design. In the prospective study, participants were assigned to cohorts based on the clinical history participants reported in a screening survey and a study questionnaire. Mobile phlebotomists in the prospective study collected whole blood, serum and a nasopharyngeal or oropharyngeal swab from every participant. Prospective study participants could optionally give additional blood draws and questionnaires over an approximately 2-month period. Prospective study blood samples were shipped either frozen or at room temperature before DNA extraction. On the study overall, not on this receptor specifically: Clinical and demographic metadata were provided uncurated, with the amount varying by source and participant.

Spanning cysteine to phenylalanine, the CDR3 consists of 16 amino acids. Only CDR3 DNA is held: 48 bases, read in frame from base 1. Trimming leaves V shorter by 5 bases and J shorter by 2 bases, with the junction holding 10 bases beyond the gene matches. CDR1 and CDR2 are read off the germline V gene as SGHVS and FNYEAQ. About this clone itself: Its antigen is not yet known. There are no base qualities to consult, and no much larger clone falls within one base.

TCRbeta CDR3 regions were amplified from genomic DNA using the immunoSEQ Assay, a bias-controlled multiplex PCR. The original methods were these. The number of nucleated cells in each sample was estimated by amplification of reference gene primers within the assay. To quantify the absolute abundance of each unique TCRbeta CDR3 rearrangement, sequence reads were collapsed and filtered. For each sample, productive Simpson clonality was calculated by taking the square root of Simpson's diversity index across productive rearrangements. TCRdb took over this immuneACCESS table, retaining in-frame rearrangements with V and J assigned. Such tables are incomplete; in checked studies, under half of the missing clones stem from an unresolved V gene, and the remainder is unexplained. The V and J calls and the clone size are those of that table, but D and trimming were determined from the DNA. For this sample the table gives about 480,000 clones, of which around 90% were detected only once. The ten largest clonotypes hold nearly 2% of the sample.

The material sequenced was PBMCs or T cells enriched from blood (not recorded which). The V and J segments used are TRBV7-6 and TRBJ2-7, and TRBD2 aligns with 9 junction nucleotides. The receptor's source is a woman aged 18-35 years with acute COVID-19. The CDR3 amino acid sequence is: CASSPTRAGGPYEQYF. The nucleotides read TGTGCCAGCAGCCCCACACGAGCGGGGGGACCCTACGAGCAGTACTTC.